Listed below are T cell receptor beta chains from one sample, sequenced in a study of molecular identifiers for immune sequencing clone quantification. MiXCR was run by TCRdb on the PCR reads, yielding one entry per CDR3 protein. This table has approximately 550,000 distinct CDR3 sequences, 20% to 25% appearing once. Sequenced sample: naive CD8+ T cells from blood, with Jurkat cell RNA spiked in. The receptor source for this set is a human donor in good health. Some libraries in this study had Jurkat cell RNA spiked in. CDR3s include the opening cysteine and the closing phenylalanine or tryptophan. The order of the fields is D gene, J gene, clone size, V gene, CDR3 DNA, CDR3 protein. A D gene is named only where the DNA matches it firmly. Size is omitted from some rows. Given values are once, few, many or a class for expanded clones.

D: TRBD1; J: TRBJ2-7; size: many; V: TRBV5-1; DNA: TGCGCCAGCAGGCCGACAGGGCTCTACGAGCAGTACTTC; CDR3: CASRPTGLYEQYF
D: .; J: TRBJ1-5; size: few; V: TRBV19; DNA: TGTGCCAGTAGTAATGATCCTTCAAGCAATCAGCCCCAGCATTTT; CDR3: CASSNDPSSNQPQHF
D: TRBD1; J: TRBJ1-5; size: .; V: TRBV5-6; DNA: TGTGCCAGCCAAAAAGCGCCGGACAGGACCCAGCATTTT; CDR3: CASQKAPDRTQHF
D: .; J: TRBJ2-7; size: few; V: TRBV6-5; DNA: TGTGCCAGCAGTTACGGTGGGACCACCTACGAGCAGTACTTC; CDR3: CASSYGGTTYEQYF
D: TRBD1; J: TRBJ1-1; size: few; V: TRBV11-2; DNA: TGTGCCAGCGGCCGGGACAGGGATGTTGAAGCTTTCTTT; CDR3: CASGRDRDVEAFF
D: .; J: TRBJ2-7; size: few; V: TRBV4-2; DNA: TGTGCCAGCAGCCAACGCAATACCCTGGGGCCCCACTCCTACGAGCAGTACTTC; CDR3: CASSQRNTLGPHSYEQYF
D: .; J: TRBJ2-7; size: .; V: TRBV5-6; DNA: TGTGCCAGCAGCTTGGCCCAATATATGAGGAACTTCGGCATCTCCTACGAGCAGTACTTC; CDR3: CASSLAQYMRNFGISYEQYF
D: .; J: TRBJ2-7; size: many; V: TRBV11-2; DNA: TGTGCCAGCAGCTTCGAGACGGCGCCGTCCTACGAGCAGTACTTC; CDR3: CASSFETAPSYEQYF
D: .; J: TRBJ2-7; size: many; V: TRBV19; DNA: TGTGCCAGTAGTATAGGAACAGGAGACTACGAGCAGTACTTC; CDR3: CASSIGTGDYEQYF
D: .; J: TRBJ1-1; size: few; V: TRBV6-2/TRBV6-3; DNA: TGTGCCAGCAGTTACTCGATCTCTGAAGCTTTCTTT; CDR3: CASSYSISEAFF
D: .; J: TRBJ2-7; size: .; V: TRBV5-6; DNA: TGTGCCAGCAGCCCCCCCCAGGGGGGGCTGGACGAGCAGTACTTC; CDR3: CASSPPQGGLDEQYF
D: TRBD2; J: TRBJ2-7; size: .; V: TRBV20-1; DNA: TGCAGTGCTAGAGCCCGGCGACTAGCGGGAGCCGAGCAGTACTTC; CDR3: CSARARRLAGAEQYF
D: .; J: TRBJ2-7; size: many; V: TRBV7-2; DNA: TGTGCCAGCAGCCCCCGGGACAACCCCTACGAGCAGTACTTC; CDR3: CASSPRDNPYEQYF
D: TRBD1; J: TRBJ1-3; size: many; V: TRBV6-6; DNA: TGTGCCAGCAGTCCCTACGAACAGGGGGCCCCTGGAAACACCATATATTTT; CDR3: CASSPYEQGAPGNTIYF
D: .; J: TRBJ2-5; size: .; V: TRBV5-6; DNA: TGTGCCAGCAGCTTGGGAGGTAGTGAAGAGACCCAGTACTTC; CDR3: CASSLGGSEETQYF
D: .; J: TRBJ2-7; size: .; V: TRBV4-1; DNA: TGCGCCAGCAGCCAAGTTGGGCCGAGGCAGTACTTC; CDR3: CASSQVGPRQYF
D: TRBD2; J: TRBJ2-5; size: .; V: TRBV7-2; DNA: TGTGCCAGCAGCTCACAGATTAGCGGGGGGCCGGGGGAGACCCAGTACTTC; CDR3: CASSSQISGGPGETQYF